This passage covers 19 T cell receptor beta chains from one sample sequenced in a study of kidney transplant recipient with SARS-CoV-2 infection. TCRdb passed the reads through MiXCR, listing each CDR3 protein once. The repertoire holds 250,000 or so distinct CDR3 sequences, with under 30% as singletons. The specimen was a blood sample, collected at baseline and between days 110 and 120 from a kidney transplant recipient. These TCRs come from a young adult male patient who had COVID-19 and was a kidney transplant recipient. The T cells may partly be graft donor cells.

This clonotype was observed at least ten times. V usage is TRBV27 and J usage is TRBJ2-7; a weak D match, TRBD1 (6 bases). The germline V gene encodes CDR1 MNHEY and CDR2 SMNVEV (reference sequence). Trimming shortened V by 7 bases and J by 4 bases, and 14 bases separated the two germline ends. CDR3 size: 13 residues. CDR3 residues: CASKAGDRYEQYF. The CDR3 DNA follows: TGTGCCAGCAAAGCAGGGGATCGTTACGAGCAGTACTTC.

The chain combines TRBV7-6 with TRBJ1-2, with D unresolved. Germline-derived CDR1 and CDR2 are SGHVS and FNYEAQ. This CDR3 spans 17 amino acids. V lost 3 bases and J 4 bases, leaving 21 bases between the germline ends. CDR3 bases: TGTGCCAGCAGCTTCGATACTGAATCTCGAAAGACCTATGGCTACACCTTC. Amino acids: CASSFDTESRKTYGYTF.

Points on this clonotype: A read error is possible here, since a much larger clone lies one base away. The V and J genes are TRBV6-5 and TRBJ1-4; 8 nucleotides align to TRBD1. This CDR3 is 14 amino acids long. CDR1 is MNHEY, CDR2 SVGAGI, per germline. The CDR3 is CASSEWDRNEELFF. In DNA form, the CDR3 reads TGTGCCAGCAGTGAGTGGGACAGGAATGAAGAACTGTTTTTT.

About this clonotype itself: A single base separates this from a much larger clone, so it may be a read error. The chain employs TRBV25-1 and TRBJ1-6; D is unresolved. Per the germline V gene, CDR1 is MGHDK and CDR2 is SYGVNS. The CDR3 loop spans 14 amino acids. The CDR3 sequence: CTSGYSSYNSPLHF. In DNA form, the CDR3 reads TGTACCAGCGGGTATAGCTCCTATAATTCACCCCTCCACTTT.

This clonotype showed up many times. The chain couples TRBV15 to TRBJ1-5, with TRBD1 as a possible D gene (5 bases). Trimming pared 1 base from V and 5 bases from J, leaving 18 bases between. Per germline, CDR1 LNHNV and CDR2 YYDKDF (reference sequence). CDR3 size: 17 residues. CDR3 in DNA: TGTGCCACCAGCAGAGTGGGGTGGGGGTCAGAGGATCAGCCCCAGCATTTT. This codes for CATSRVGWGSEDQPQHF. Full variable domain (rest looked up from reference TRBV15 and TRBJ1-5): DAMVIQNPRYQVTQFGKPVTLSCSQTLNHNVMYWYQQKSSQAPKLLFHYYDKDFNNEADTPDNFQSRRPNTSFCFLDIRSPGLGDTAMYLCATSRVGWGSEDQPQHFGDGTRLSIL.

Note on this clonotype: A much larger clone differs from this one at a single base, so this may be a read error. The chain couples TRBV25-1 to TRBJ1-3; D remains ambiguous. CDR1 and CDR2 (germline): MGHDK, SYGVNS. The CDR3 loop spans 14 amino acids. CDR3 protein: CAGSDVALGNTIYF. CDR3 bases: TGTGCCGGCAGTGACGTGGCACTTGGAAACACCATATATTTT. The whole variable domain, remainder taken from reference TRBV25-1 and TRBJ1-3, is EADIYQTPRYLVIGTGKKITLECSQTMGHDKMYWYQQDPGMELHLIHYSYGVNSTEKGDLSSESTVSRIRTEHFPLTLESARPSHTSQYLCAGSDVALGNTIYFGEGSWLTVV.

This clonotype was observed many times. The genes are TRBV9 and TRBJ2-7, with TRBD1 identical over 8 bases. The V segment lost 3 bases and the J segment 4 bases; nucleotides outside the gene matches: 12. Germline V CDR1 and CDR2: SGDLS, YYNGEE. The CDR3 totals 16 residues. The DNA for the CDR3 is TGTGCCAGCAGCGCAGGACAGGGCGCTAGCATGTACGAGCAGTACTTC. Residues: CASSAGQGASMYEQYF.

This clonotype came up many times. The chain couples TRBV9 to TRBJ1-2, with no clear D. This CDR3 has 16 residues. V was clipped by 7 bases and J by 4 bases, with 23 bases between them. The germline V gene encodes CDR1 SGDLS and CDR2 YYNGEE. The CDR3 protein is CASCSWYSRKTYGYTF. CDR3 DNA: TGTGCCAGCTGCTCTTGGTACTCAAGAAAGACCTATGGCTACACCTTC. The full variable domain, completed using reference TRBV9 and TRBJ1-2, is DSGVTQTPKHLITATGQRVTLRCSPRSGDLSVYWYQQSLDQGLQFLIQYYNGEERAKGNILERFSAQQFPDLHSELNLSSLELGDSALYFCASCSWYSRKTYGYTFGSGTRLTVV.

Regarding this clonotype: A single base separates this from a much larger clone, so it may be a read error. CDR3 in DNA: TGTGCCAGCAGTCTAAAGGGACGCTCTAGAAAGACCTATGGCTACACCTTC. Protein: CASSLKGRSRKTYGYTF. V and J are TRBV6-8 and TRBJ1-2, with D perhaps matching TRBD1 (5 bases). CDR1 MNHGY and CDR2 SAAAGT come from the germline V gene. The V end was cut by 5 bases, the J end by 4 bases, with 23 bases between. The CDR3 runs to 17 residues.

Concerning this clonotype: A much larger clone sits a single nucleotide away, making a read error possible. This sequence joins TRBV2 and TRBJ2-5, with 11 bases matching TRBD2. The CDR3 sequence is 15 residues long. Germline V lookup: CDR1 SNHLY, CDR2 FYNNEI. Trimming cost V 1 base and J 7 bases; bases outside gene matches: 5. DNA of the CDR3: TGTGCCAGCAGTGAAGAGGTAGCGGGAGGGGGGACCCAGTACTTC. Translating gives CASSEEVAGGGTQYF. The whole variable domain, remainder taken from reference TRBV2 and TRBJ2-5, is EPEVTQTPSHQVTQMGQEVILRCVPISNHLYFYWYRQILGQKVEFLVSFYNNEISEKSEIFDDQFSVERPDGSNFTLKIRSTKLEDSAMYFCASSEEVAGGGTQYFGPGTRLLVL.

About this clonotype itself: This may be a read error: a much more frequent sequence differs by one nucleotide. This rearrangement joins TRBV5-1 to TRBJ1-4; 7 bases agree with TRBD1. CDR1 is SGHRS, CDR2 YFSETQ, per germline. This CDR3 has 13 residues. The junction had 7 bases not matched to a gene; V was cut back by 7 bases and J by 7 bases. The CDR3 DNA is TGCGCCAGCGGCAGGACAGGAGGTGAAAAACTGTTTTTT. This encodes CASGRTGGEKLFF. Combining the CDR3 with reference TRBV5-1 and TRBJ1-4 gives the whole variable domain KAGVTQTPRYLIKTRGQQVTLSCSPISGHRSVSWYQQTPGQGLQFLFEYFSETQRNKGNFPGRFSGRQFSNSRSEMNVSTLELGDSALYLCASGRTGGEKLFFGSGTQLSVL.

This clonotype was observed many times. V is TRBV30 and J is TRBJ1-2; no clear D. Trimming cost V 5 bases and J 4 bases, with 23 bases left between them. The CDR3 length is 16 residues. CDR1 is GTSNPN, CDR2 SVGIG, per germline (reference sequence). The CDR3 sequence is CAWFTKRYRKTYGYTF. The DNA of the CDR3 is TGTGCCTGGTTCACCAAGCGTTATAGAAAGACCTATGGCTACACCTTC.

At least ten counts were recorded for this clonotype. The J gene is TRBJ1-1, the V gene TRBV19, with 7 bases aligning to TRBD1. CDR1 and CDR2 from the germline V gene are LNHDA and SQIVND (reference sequence). This CDR3 has 13 amino acids. The J segment lost 3 bases and the V segment lost 2 bases, leaving 0 bases of the junction unmatched. In DNA, the CDR3 is TGTGCCAGTAGTATAACAGGGGACACTGAAGCTTTCTTT. It translates to CASSITGDTEAFF.

Concerning this clonotype itself: A much larger clone differs by one base, so this may be a read error. The genes are TRBV2 and TRBJ2-2, with D uncertain. The CDR3 loop spans 16 amino acids. Germline CDR1 and CDR2: SNHLY and FYNNEI. The CDR3 DNA follows: TGTGGCAGCAGTGAATCTGCCGAGGCGTCGGCCGGGGAGCTGTTTTTT. Protein: CGSSESAEASAGELFF. The full variable domain, with the rest looked up from reference TRBV2 and TRBJ2-2, is EPEVTQTPSHQVTQMGQEVILRCVPISNHLYFYWYRQILGQKVEFLVSFYNNEISEKSEIFDDQFSVERPDGSNFTLKIRSTKLEDSAMYFCGSSESAEASAGELFFGEGSRLTVL.

This clonotype was seen a few times. V and J are TRBV6-5 and TRBJ2-4; no clear D gene. V lost 7 bases to trimming and J lost 8 bases, with 12 bases between them. Germline V lookup: CDR1 MNHEY, CDR2 SVGAGI. CDR3 length: 12 residues. The CDR3 sequence is CASISASYIQYF. CDR3 in DNA: TGTGCCAGCATATCCGCGTCGTACATTCAGTACTTC.

This clonotype was recorded many times. V usage is TRBV27 and J usage is TRBJ2-5, with D hard to call. CDR3 length equals 13 residues. Germline V CDR1 and CDR2: MNHEY, SMNVEV (reference sequence). V was shortened by 5 bases and J by 2 bases, with 9 bases between the two germline ends. This chain's CDR3 is CASSLTRQETQYF. The CDR3 DNA reads as TGTGCCAGCAGTCTCACAAGACAAGAGACCCAGTACTTC.

Details on this clonotype: This could be a read error, since a much larger clone is one nucleotide away. The rearrangement joins TRBV6-5 to TRBJ2-2; TRBD2 is a possible D gene (6 bases). This CDR3 has 16 amino acids. The V gene's germline CDR1 is MNHEY and CDR2 SVGAGI. CDR3 in DNA: TGTGCCAGCAGTGTGACCACCGGGAGTGTCACCGGGAAGCTGTTTTTT. Residues: CASSVTTGSVTGKLFF.

Remarks on this clonotype: A read error is possible here, since a much larger clone lies one base away. The rearrangement joins TRBV3-1 to TRBJ1-1; D gene ambiguous. Trimming removed 4 bases from V and 4 bases from J, with 22 bases in between. The CDR3 runs 17 residues. Looked up from germline, CDR1 is LGHDT and CDR2 is YNNKEL (reference sequence). DNA of the CDR3: TGTGCCAGCAGCCGACTGACTCCCATTTCAATTCGCACTGAAGCTTTCTTT. This translates into CASSRLTPISIRTEAFF.

This clonotype has only a few counts. CDR3 in amino acids: CASSFRSGQGVRETQYF. The CDR3 bases are TGCGCCAGCAGCTTTAGGAGTGGGCAGGGGGTTCGAGAGACCCAGTACTTC. V is TRBV5-1 and J is TRBJ2-5; 7 nucleotides match TRBD1. Germline V CDR1 and CDR2: SGHRS, YFSETQ. The V and J ends lost 2 bases and 4 bases, in that order; junction bases with no gene match: 14. There are 17 residues in the CDR3.